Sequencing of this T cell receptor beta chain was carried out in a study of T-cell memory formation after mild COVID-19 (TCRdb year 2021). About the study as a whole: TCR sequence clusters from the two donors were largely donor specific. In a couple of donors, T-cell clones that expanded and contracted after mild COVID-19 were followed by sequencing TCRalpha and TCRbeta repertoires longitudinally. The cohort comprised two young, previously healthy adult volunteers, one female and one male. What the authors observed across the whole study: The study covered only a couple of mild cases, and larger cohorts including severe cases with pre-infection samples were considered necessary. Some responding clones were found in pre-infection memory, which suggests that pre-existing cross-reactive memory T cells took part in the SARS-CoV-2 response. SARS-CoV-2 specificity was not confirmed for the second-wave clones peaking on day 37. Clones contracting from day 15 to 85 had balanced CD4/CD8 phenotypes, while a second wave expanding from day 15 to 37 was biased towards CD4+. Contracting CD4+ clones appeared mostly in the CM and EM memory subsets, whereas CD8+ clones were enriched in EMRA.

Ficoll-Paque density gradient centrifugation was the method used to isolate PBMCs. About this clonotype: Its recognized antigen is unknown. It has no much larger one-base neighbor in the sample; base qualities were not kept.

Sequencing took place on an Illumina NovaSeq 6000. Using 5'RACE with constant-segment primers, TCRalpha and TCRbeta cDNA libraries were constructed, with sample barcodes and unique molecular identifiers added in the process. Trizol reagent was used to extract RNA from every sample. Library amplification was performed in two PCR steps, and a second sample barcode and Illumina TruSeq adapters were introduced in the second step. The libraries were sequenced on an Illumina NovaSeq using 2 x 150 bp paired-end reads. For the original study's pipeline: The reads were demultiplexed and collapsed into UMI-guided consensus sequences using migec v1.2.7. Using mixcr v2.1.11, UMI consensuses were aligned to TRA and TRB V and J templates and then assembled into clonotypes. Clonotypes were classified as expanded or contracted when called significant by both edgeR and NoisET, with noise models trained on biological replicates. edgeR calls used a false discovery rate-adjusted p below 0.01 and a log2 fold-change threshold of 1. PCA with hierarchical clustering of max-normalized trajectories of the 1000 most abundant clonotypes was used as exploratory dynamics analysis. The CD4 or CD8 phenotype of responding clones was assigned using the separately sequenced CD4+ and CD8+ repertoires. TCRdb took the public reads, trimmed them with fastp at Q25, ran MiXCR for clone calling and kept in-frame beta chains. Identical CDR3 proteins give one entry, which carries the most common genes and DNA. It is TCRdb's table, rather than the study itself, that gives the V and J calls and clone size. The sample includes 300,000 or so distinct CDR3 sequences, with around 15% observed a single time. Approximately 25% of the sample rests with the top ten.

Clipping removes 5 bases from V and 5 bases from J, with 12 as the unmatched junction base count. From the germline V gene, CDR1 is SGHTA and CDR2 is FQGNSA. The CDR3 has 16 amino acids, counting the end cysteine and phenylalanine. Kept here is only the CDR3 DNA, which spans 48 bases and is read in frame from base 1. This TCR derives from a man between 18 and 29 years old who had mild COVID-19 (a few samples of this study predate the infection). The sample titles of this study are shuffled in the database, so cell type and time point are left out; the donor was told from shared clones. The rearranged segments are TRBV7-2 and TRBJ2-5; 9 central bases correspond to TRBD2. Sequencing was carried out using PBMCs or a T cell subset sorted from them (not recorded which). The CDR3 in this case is CASSPHATSGEETQYF. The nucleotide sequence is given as TGTGCCAGCAGCCCACACGCGACTAGCGGAGAGGAGACCCAGTACTTC.